The rows below give T cell receptor beta chains drawn from one sample of a study of blood T cell repertoires in COVID-19. This table comes from immunoSEQ multiplex PCR, and its TCRdb copy is limited to in-frame clones, with some not included. The table lists hundreds of thousands of clones, approximately 90% of them singletons. The sequenced sample consisted of PBMCs or T cells enriched from blood (not recorded which). Receptors originate from a man aged 30-40 years who had recovered from COVID-19. CDR3s include the opening cysteine and the closing phenylalanine or tryptophan. D genes are given only for firm matches. Size is omitted from some rows. Given values are once, few, many or a class for expanded clones.

d_gene,abundance,v_gene,j_gene,CDR3nt,CDR3aa
-,-,TRBV11-3,TRBJ2-3,TGTGCCAGCAGCCTCGAGGGAGGAGATACGCAGTATTTT,CASSLEGGDTQYF
-,-,TRBV11-2,TRBJ2-7,TGTGCCAGCAGCTTAGTTACAGGGCCACTCTCCTACGAGCAGTACTTC,CASSLVTGPLSYEQYF
-,-,TRBV11-1,TRBJ1-5,TGTGCCAGCAGCTTAGCGGCCCAGAATCAGCCCCAGCATTTT,CASSLAAQNQPQHF
-,-,TRBV14,TRBJ1-3,TGTGCCAGCAGCCAAGATCTCCGGGTATCTGGAAACACCATATATTTT,CASSQDLRVSGNTIYF
TRBD1,once,TRBV4-1,TRBJ1-4,TGCGCCAGCAGCCGAACCGGGACAGGGGTCGAAAAACTGTTTTTT,CASSRTGTGVEKLFF
TRBD1,few,TRBV19,TRBJ1-6,TGTGCCAGTAGTATAGGGCACAGGGGTAATTCACCCCTCCACTTT,CASSIGHRGNSPLHF
TRBD1,-,TRBV18,TRBJ2-5,TGTGCCAGCTCACCTGGGACAGTCCAAGAGACCCAGTACTTC,CASSPGTVQETQYF
-,-,TRBV4-2,TRBJ2-5,TGTGCCAGCAGCCAAGATGTAGAGGGGAGGCAAGAGACCCAGTACTTC,CASSQDVEGRQETQYF
-,-,TRBV19,TRBJ1-1,TGTGCCAGTAGTAGGGGACGGGGGATCGATACTGAAGCTTTCTTT,CASSRGRGIDTEAFF
TRBD2,-,TRBV7-2,TRBJ2-7,TGTGCCAGCAGCTTAGCGCTGACTAGCGGGAGATACGAGCAGTACTTC,CASSLALTSGRYEQYF
-,many,TRBV2,TRBJ2-6,TGTGCCAGCACCCCTGGACGGGCCGGGGATGGGGCCAACGTCCTGACTTTC,CASTPGRAGDGANVLTF
TRBD2,-,TRBV28,TRBJ2-7,TGTGCCAGCAGTTTCGGGACTAGCGGCTCCTACGAGCAGTACTTC,CASSFGTSGSYEQYF
TRBD2,-,TRBV28,TRBJ2-7,TGTGCCAGCCTACGGGGCGGGAGCTCCTACGAGCAGTACTTC,CASLRGGSSYEQYF
TRBD1,-,TRBV19,TRBJ1-2,TGTGCCAGTAAAACAGGGGGCGTAGGTTATGGCTACACCTTC,CASKTGGVGYGYTF
-,-,TRBV2,TRBJ1-5,TGTGCCAGCAGCGCTAAGCTCGAGCAGCCCCAGCATTTT,CASSAKLEQPQHF
TRBD2,once,TRBV9,TRBJ2-1,TGTGCCAGCAGCGCGCGGACTAGCGGGAGGTACAATGAGCAGTTCTTC,CASSARTSGRYNEQFF
TRBD1,-,TRBV19,TRBJ1-5,TGTGCCAGTAGCCTCGGTGCAGGGGGCGGGATATATGGCAATCAGCCCCAGCATTTT,CASSLGAGGGIYGNQPQHF
-,many,TRBV5-8,TRBJ2-2,TGTGCCAGCAGCTTGGTAGGGGCGAACACCGGGGAGCTGTTTTTT,CASSLVGANTGELFF
TRBD1,-,TRBV19,TRBJ2-5,TGTGCCAGTAGTATAGGAGGACAGGGAAAGACCCAGTACTTC,CASSIGGQGKTQYF
-,-,TRBV19,TRBJ1-3,TGTGCCACCCAGGATCCGGGACAACCGAGCTCTGGAAACACCATATATTTT,CATQDPGQPSSGNTIYF
TRBD2,-,TRBV27,TRBJ2-3,TGTGCAGGGTTCGGGACTAGCGGGAGAGAGTCAGATACGCAGTATTTT,CAGFGTSGRESDTQYF
-,once,TRBV7-9,TRBJ2-1,TGTGCCAGCAGCTTAAGATTTCAGGACTATCCCTCATCAAATGAGCAGTTCTTC,CASSLRFQDYPSSNEQFF
-,once,TRBV11-2,TRBJ2-2,TGTGCCAGCAGCTCACCCAAAACTATCCTAAACACCGGGGAGCTGTTTTTT,CASSSPKTILNTGELFF
TRBD1,-,TRBV29-1,TRBJ1-4,TGCAGCGTTGGGACCGGGACAGAGCATGAAAAACTGTTTTTT,CSVGTGTEHEKLFF
TRBD2,once,TRBV19,TRBJ2-1,TGTGCCAGTAGTACCACTAGCGGGAATTACAATGAGCAGTTCTTC,CASSTTSGNYNEQFF
-,-,TRBV6-5,TRBJ1-2,TGTGCCAGCAGACCACAGGAGTATGGCTACACCTTC,CASRPQEYGYTF
TRBD1,-,TRBV13,TRBJ1-4,TGTGCCAGCAGTCTACAGGGGGCACCTAATGAAAAACTGTTTTTT,CASSLQGAPNEKLFF
TRBD1,-,TRBV15,TRBJ2-5,TGTGCCACCAGCATGCCCGGGACAGGGGGTAAGACCCAGTACTTC,CATSMPGTGGKTQYF
-,-,TRBV29-1,TRBJ2-7,TGCAGCGTGGGCCCCAGGGATTCCCTCTACGAGCAGTACTTC,CSVGPRDSLYEQYF
-,few,TRBV7-2,TRBJ1-6,TGTGCCAGCAGCTTACAGGGTAATTCACCCCTCCACTTT,CASSLQGNSPLHF
TRBD1,-,TRBV18,TRBJ1-4,TGTGCCAGTACGACAGGGTTGGATGAAAAACTGTTTTTT,CASTTGLDEKLFF
TRBD2,-,TRBV5-1,TRBJ2-2,TGCGCCAGCAGCGCCCGGACTAGACACACCGGGGAGCTGTTTTTT,CASSARTRHTGELFF
-,-,TRBV27,TRBJ2-1,TGTGCCAGCAGCCTTTTCGGTGGTTCCTACAATGAGCAGTTCTTC,CASSLFGGSYNEQFF
TRBD1,-,TRBV5-5,TRBJ1-2,TGTGCCAGCAGCCGTACAGGGGGCGACTATGGCTACACCTTC,CASSRTGGDYGYTF
TRBD1,-,TRBV5-1,TRBJ1-1,TGCGCCAGCAGCTTGGATCCCAGGGGGGACACTGAAGCTTTCTTT,CASSLDPRGDTEAFF
-,-,TRBV19,TRBJ1-2,TGTGCCAGTAGTTCACAGGGATCTTTTGATGGCTACACCTTC,CASSSQGSFDGYTF
-,-,TRBV11-2,TRBJ1-4,TGTGCCAGCAGGAGGTCGTTCCTTAATGAAAAACTGTTTTTT,CASRRSFLNEKLFF
-,-,TRBV28,TRBJ1-6,TGTGCCAGCAGGGATGGCGGGTCCTATAATTCACCCCTCCACTTT,CASRDGGSYNSPLHF
TRBD1,-,TRBV18,TRBJ1-1,TGTGCCAGCTCACAGACAGGGGGCCTAACTGAAGCTTTCTTT,CASSQTGGLTEAFF
TRBD1,once,TRBV5-1,TRBJ2-3,TGCGCCAGCAGCTTGCAGAGGACAGGGGGCACAGATACGCAGTATTTT,CASSLQRTGGTDTQYF
-,-,TRBV19,TRBJ2-5,TGTGCCAGTAGTATCGGCGGAACCCTCCAAGAGACCCAGTACTTC,CASSIGGTLQETQYF
TRBD2,once,TRBV3-1/TRBV3-2,TRBJ2-2,TGTGCCAGCAGCCCGGGACTAGCGGGAGTTACCGGGGAGCTGTTTTTT,CASSPGLAGVTGELFF
-,once,TRBV19,TRBJ2-2,TGTGCCAGTAGTATAGTAGTTCTCGGGGAGCTGTTTTTT,CASSIVVLGELFF
TRBD2,-,TRBV6-5,TRBJ2-1,TGTGCCAGCAGTTACGCGGAAGCGGGAAGGGGTGAGCAGTTCTTC,CASSYAEAGRGEQFF
-,-,TRBV28,TRBJ2-2,TGTGCCAGCAACTACGGGGAGTCGAACACCGGGGAGCTGTTTTTT,CASNYGESNTGELFF
TRBD2,once,TRBV5-1,TRBJ2-3,TGCGCCAGCAGCCCCCTCTTACTAGCGGGGCAAGATACGCAGTATTTT,CASSPLLLAGQDTQYF
TRBD2,-,TRBV11-3,TRBJ2-5,TGTGCCAGCAGCCTACCGGGGGGGTCCAACTTTCAAGAGACCCAGTACTTC,CASSLPGGSNFQETQYF
TRBD1,few,TRBV6-5,TRBJ2-7,TGTGCCAGCAGGCCGAGGGGGCGCGCCTACGAGCAGTACTTC,CASRPRGRAYEQYF
TRBD2,-,TRBV2,TRBJ2-1,TGTGCCAGCAGTGAGTCTAGCGGGGGTGACAATGAGCAGTTCTTC,CASSESSGGDNEQFF
-,-,TRBV6-5,TRBJ1-2,TGTGCCAGCAGTCGACAGGAAGGTTCTAACTATGGCTACACCTTC,CASSRQEGSNYGYTF